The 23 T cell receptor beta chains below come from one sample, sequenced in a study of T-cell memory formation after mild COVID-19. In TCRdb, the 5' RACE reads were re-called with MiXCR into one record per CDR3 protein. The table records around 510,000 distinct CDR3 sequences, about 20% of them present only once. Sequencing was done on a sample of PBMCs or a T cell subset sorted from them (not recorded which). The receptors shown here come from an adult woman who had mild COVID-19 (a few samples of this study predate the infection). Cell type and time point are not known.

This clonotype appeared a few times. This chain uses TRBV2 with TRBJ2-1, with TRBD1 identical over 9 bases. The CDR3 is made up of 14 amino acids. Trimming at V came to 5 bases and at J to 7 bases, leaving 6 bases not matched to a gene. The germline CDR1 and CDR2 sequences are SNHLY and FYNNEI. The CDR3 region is CASSPGQGRNEQFF. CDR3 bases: TGTGCCAGCAGTCCGGGACAGGGTAGGAATGAGCAGTTCTTC.

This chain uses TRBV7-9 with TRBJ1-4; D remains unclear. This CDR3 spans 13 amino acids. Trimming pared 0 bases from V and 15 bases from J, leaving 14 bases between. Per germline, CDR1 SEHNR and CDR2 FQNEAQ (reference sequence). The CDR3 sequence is CASSLAERGRLFF. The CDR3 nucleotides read TGTGCCAGCAGCTTAGCCGAGCGTGGGCGCTTGTTTTTT.

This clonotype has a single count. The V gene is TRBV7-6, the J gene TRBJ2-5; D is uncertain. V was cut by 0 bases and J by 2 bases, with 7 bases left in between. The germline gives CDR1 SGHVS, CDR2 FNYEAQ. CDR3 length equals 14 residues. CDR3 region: CASSLAVNQETQYF. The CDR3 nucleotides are TGTGCCAGCAGCTTAGCAGTGAATCAAGAGACCCAGTACTTC.

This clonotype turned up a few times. CDR3 loop: CASSQSPGQGYTGELFF. The CDR3 bases are TGCGCCAGCAGCCAGTCCCCGGGACAGGGATACACCGGGGAGCTGTTTTTT. This chain links TRBV4-1 with TRBJ2-2; 9 bases fit TRBD1. The germline V gene encodes CDR1 MGHRA and CDR2 YSYEKL. The CDR3 has 17 residues. V shed 3 bases, J shed 3 bases, and the junction held 8 bases outside the gene matches.

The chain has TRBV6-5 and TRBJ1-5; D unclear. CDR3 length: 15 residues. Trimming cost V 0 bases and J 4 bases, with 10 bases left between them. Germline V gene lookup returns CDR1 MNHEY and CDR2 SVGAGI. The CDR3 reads CASSYSGGRNQPQHF. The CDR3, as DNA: TGTGCCAGCAGTTACTCGGGTGGGAGGAATCAGCCCCAGCATTTT.

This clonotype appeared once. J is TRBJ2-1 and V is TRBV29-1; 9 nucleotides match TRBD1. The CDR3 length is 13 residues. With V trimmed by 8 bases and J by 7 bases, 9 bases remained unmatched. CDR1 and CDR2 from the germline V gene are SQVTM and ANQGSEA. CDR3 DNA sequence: TGCAGCTCAACTCGGGACAGGGCTAATGAGCAGTTCTTC. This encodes CSSTRDRANEQFF.

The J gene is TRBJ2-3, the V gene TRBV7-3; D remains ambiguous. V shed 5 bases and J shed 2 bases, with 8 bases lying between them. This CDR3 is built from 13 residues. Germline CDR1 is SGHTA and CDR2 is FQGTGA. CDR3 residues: CASSPYPTDTQYF. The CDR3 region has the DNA TGTGCCAGCAGCCCTTACCCCACAGATACGCAGTATTTT.

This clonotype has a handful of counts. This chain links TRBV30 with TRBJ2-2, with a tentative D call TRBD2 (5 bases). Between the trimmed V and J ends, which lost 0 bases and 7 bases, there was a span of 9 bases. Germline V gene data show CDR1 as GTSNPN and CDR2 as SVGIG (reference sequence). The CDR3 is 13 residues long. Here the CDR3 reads CAWSVRRSGELFF. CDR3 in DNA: TGTGCCTGGAGTGTACGGAGGAGCGGGGAGCTGTTTTTT.

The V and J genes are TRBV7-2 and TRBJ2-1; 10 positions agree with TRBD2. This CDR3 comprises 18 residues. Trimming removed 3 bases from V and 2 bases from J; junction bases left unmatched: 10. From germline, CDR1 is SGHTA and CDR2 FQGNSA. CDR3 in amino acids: CASSFKAGGSLAYNEQFF. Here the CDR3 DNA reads TGTGCCAGCAGCTTTAAAGCGGGAGGGAGTCTCGCCTACAATGAGCAGTTCTTC.

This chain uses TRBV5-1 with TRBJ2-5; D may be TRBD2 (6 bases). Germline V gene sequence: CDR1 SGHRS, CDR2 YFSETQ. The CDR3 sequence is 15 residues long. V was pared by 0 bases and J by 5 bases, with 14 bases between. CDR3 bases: TGCGCCAGCAGCTTGGCCGGGACTGCCAGCGAGACCCAGTACTTC. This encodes CASSLAGTASETQYF.

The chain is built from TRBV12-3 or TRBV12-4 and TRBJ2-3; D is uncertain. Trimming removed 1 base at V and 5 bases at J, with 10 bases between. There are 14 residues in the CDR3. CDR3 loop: CASSLVRHGDTQYF. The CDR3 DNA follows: TGTGCCAGCAGTTTAGTGAGACATGGAGATACGCAGTATTTT.

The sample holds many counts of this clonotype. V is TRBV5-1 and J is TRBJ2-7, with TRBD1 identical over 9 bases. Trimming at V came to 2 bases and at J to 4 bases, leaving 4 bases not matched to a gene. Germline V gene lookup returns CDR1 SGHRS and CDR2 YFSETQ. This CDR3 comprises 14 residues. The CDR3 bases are TGCGCCAGCAGCTTAAGGACAGGGGAATACGAGCAGTACTTC. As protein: CASSLRTGEYEQYF.

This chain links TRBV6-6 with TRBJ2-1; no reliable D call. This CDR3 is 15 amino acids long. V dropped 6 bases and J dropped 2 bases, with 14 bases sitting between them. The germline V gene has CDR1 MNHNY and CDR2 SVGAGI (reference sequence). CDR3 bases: TGTGCCAGCAGCTCCCCCCCGGGCGCCTACAATGAGCAGTTCTTC. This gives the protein CASSSPPGAYNEQFF.

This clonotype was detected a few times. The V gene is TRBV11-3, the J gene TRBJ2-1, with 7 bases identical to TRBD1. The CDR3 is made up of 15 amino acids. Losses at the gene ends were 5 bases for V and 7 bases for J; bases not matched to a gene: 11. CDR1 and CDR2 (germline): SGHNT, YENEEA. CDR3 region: CASSTGQVTRNEQFF. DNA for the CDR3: TGTGCCAGCAGCACTGGACAGGTAACTCGGAATGAGCAGTTCTTC.

The CDR3 reads CASSSGGFSGANVLTF. For the CDR3, the DNA is TGTGCCAGCTCTTCAGGGGGATTCTCTGGGGCCAACGTCCTGACTTTC. This rearrangement joins TRBV18 to TRBJ2-6; 7 bases fit TRBD1. Germline V gives CDR1 KGHSH, CDR2 LQKENI. The CDR3 runs 16 residues. J was trimmed by 0 bases and V by 6 bases; bases with no gene match: 5. The full variable domain, with the rest looked up from reference TRBV18 and TRBJ2-6, is NAGVMQNPRHLVRRRGQEARLRCSPMKGHSHVYWYRQLPEEGLKFMVYLQKENIIDESGMPKERFSAEFPKEGPSILRIQQVVRGDSAAYFCASSSGGFSGANVLTFGAGSRLTVL.

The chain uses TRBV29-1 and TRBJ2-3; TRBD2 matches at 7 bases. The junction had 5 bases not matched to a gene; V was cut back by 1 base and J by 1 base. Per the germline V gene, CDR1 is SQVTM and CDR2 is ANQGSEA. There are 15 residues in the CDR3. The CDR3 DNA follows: TGCAGCGTTGAAGCGGGGGGTCGGGGCACAGATACGCAGTATTTT. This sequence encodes CSVEAGGRGTDTQYF.

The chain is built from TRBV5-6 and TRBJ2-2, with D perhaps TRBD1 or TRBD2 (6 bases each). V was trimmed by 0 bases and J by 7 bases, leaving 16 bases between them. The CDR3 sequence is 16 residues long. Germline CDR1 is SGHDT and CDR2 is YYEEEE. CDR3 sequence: CASSLAGARWIGELFF. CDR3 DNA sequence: TGTGCCAGCAGCTTGGCGGGGGCGCGGTGGATCGGGGAGCTGTTTTTT.

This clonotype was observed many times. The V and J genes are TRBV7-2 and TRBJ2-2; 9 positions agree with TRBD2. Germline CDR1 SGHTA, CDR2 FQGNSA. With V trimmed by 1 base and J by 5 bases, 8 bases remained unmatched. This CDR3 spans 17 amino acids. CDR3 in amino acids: CASSLGGSGRVTGELFF. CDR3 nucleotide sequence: TGTGCCAGCAGCTTAGGCGGTAGCGGGAGAGTAACCGGGGAGCTGTTTTTT.

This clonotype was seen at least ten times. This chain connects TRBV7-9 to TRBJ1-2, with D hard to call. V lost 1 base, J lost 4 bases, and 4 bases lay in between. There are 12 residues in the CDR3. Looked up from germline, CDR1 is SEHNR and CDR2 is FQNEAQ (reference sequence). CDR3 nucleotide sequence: TGTGCCAGCAGCTTAGAAGTCTATGGCTACACCTTC. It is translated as CASSLEVYGYTF.

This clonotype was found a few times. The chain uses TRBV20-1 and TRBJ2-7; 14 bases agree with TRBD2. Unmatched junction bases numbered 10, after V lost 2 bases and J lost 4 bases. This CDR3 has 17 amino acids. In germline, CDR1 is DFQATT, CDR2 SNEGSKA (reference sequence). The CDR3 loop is CSARTGLAGAGRYEQYF. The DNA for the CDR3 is TGCAGTGCTAGAACGGGACTAGCGGGGGCAGGGCGATACGAGCAGTACTTC.

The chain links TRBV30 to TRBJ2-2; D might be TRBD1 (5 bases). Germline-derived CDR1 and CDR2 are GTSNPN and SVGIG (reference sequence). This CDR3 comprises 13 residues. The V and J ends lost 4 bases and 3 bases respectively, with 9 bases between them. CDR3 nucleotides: TGTGCCTGGACTAGACAGTACACCGGGGAGCTGTTTTTT. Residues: CAWTRQYTGELFF.

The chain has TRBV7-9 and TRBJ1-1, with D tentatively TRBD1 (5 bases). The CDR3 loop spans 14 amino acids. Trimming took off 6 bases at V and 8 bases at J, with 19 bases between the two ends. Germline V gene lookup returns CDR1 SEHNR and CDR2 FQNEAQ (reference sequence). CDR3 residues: CASRLPRGGLEAFF. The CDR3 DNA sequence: TGTGCCAGCAGGCTCCCGAGGGGCGGACTCGAAGCTTTCTTT.

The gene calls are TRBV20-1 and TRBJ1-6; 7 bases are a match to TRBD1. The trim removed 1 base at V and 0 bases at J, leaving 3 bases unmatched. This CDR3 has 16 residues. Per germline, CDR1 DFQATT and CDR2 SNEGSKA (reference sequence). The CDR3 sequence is CSARGSGGSYNSPLHF. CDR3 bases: TGCAGTGCTAGAGGTTCAGGGGGCTCCTATAATTCACCCCTCCACTTT.